The clone carrying this T cell receptor beta chain came up once. Trimming stripped 7 bases from V and 2 bases from J, with 15 bases between. Germline V gene data show CDR1 as MNHEY and CDR2 as SVGAGI. The CDR3 contains 14 residues. This sample is part of a study of T cell responses to AZD1222 COVID-19 vaccine. Data came from immunoSEQ multiplex PCR; TCRdb stores just in-frame clones and leaves some out. The sample holds over 120,000 clones, just under 95% seen once. The TCR comes from an adult in good health. Sample: peripheral blood, taken on day 0 of AZD1222 vaccination. This sequence joins TRBV6-5 and TRBJ2-7, with D tentatively TRBD2 (5 bases). CDR3 DNA: TGTGCCAGCAAATGGACTGCCGGTCCCTACGAGCAGTACTTC. This encodes CASKWTAGPYEQYF.